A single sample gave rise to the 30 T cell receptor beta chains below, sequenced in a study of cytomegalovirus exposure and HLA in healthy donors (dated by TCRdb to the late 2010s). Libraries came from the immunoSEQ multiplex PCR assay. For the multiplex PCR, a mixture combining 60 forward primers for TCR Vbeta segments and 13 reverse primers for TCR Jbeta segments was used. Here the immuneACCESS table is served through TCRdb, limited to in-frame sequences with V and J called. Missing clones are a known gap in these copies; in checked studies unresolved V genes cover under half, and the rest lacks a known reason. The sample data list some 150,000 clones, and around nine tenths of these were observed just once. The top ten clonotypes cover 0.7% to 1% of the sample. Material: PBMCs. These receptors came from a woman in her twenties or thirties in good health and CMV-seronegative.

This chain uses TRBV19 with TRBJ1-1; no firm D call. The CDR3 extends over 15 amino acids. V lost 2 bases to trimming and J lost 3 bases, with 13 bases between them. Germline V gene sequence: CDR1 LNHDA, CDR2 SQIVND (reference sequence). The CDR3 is CASSILDAAHTEAFF. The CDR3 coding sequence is TGTGCCAGTAGTATATTAGACGCGGCCCACACTGAAGCTTTCTTT.

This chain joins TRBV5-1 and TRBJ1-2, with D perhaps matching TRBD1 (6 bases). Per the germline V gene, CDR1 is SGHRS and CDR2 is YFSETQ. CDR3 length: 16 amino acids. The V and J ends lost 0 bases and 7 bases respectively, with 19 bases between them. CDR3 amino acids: CASSLGTGKSSSGYTF. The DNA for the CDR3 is TGCGCCAGCAGCTTGGGTACAGGGAAGAGTTCGTCTGGCTACACCTTC.

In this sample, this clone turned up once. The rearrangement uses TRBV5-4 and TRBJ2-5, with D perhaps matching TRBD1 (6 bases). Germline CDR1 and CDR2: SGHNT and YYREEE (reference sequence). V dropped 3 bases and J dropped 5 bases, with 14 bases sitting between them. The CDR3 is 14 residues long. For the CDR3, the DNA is TGTGCCAGCAGCTCGACACAGGGCAGGGAGACCCAGTACTTC. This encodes CASSSTQGRETQYF.

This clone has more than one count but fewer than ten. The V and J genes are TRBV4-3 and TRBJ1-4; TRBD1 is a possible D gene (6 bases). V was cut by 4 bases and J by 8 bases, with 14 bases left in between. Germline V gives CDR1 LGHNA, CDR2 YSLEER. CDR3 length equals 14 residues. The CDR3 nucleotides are TGCGCCAGCAGCCTGGGGGGGCCGGGGGAAAAACTGTTTTTT. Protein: CASSLGGPGEKLFF.

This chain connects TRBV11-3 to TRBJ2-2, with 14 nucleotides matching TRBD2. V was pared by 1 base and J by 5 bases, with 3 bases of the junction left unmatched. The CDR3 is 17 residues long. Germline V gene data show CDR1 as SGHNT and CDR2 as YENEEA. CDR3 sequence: CASSLGTSGRRTGELFF. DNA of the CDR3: TGTGCCAGCAGCTTAGGGACTAGCGGGAGGCGAACCGGGGAGCTGTTTTTT.

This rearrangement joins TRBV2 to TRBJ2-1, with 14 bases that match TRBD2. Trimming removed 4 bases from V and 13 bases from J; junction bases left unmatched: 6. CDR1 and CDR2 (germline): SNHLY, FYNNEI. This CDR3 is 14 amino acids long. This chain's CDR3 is CASSGRLAGGSQFF. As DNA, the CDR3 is TGTGCCAGCAGTGGAAGACTAGCGGGGGGGAGTCAGTTCTTC.

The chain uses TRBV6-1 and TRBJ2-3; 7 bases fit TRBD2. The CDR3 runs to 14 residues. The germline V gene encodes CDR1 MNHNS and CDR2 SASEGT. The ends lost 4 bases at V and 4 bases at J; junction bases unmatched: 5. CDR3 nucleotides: TGTGCCAGCAGTGGGGCGGGGGTCCCAGATACGCAGTATTTT. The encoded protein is CASSGAGVPDTQYF.

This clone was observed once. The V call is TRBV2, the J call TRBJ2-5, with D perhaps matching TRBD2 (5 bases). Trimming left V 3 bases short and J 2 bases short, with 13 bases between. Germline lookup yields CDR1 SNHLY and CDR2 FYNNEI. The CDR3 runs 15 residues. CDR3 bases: TGTGCCAGCAGTGAGGTCCGGGGAATACAAGAGACCCAGTACTTC. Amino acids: CASSEVRGIQETQYF.

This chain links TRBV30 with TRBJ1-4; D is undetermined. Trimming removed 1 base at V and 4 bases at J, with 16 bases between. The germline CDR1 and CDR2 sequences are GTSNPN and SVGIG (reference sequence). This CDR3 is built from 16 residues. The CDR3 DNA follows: TGTGCCTGGAGTGAGTGGGTCCCCGGCGGTAATGAAAAACTGTTTTTT. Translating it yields CAWSEWVPGGNEKLFF.

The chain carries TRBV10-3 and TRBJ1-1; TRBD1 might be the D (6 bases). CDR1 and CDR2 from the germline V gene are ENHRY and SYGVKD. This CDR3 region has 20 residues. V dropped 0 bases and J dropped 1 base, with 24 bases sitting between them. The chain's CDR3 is CAISESRLMYDGDKNTEAFF. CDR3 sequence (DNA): TGTGCCATCAGTGAGTCGAGGTTAATGTATGACGGGGACAAGAACACTGAAGCTTTCTTT.

As DNA, the CDR3 is TGTGCCAGCTCACCACAGTTGGACTTCCGAGGGCTCTCTGGAAACACCATATATTTT. Its protein is CASSPQLDFRGLSGNTIYF. The chain combines TRBV18 with TRBJ1-3, with D unclear. Germline V gene lookup returns CDR1 KGHSH and CDR2 LQKENI. Trimming removed 1 base from V and 0 bases from J, with 19 bases in between. The CDR3 contains 19 residues.

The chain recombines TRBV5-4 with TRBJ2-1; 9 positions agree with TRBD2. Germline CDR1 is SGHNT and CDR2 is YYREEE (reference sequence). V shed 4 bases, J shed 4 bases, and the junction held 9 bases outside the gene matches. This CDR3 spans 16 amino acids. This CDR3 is CASSAEPAGGYNEQFF. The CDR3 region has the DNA TGTGCCAGCAGCGCGGAGCCGGCGGGGGGGTACAATGAGCAGTTCTTC.

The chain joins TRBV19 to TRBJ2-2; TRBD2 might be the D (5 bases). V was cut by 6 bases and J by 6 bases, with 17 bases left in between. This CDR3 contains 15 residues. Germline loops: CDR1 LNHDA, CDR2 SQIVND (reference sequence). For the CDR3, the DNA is TGTGCCAGTAGGGCTGACTACTCAGTGCCCGGGGAGCTGTTTTTT. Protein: CASRADYSVPGELFF.

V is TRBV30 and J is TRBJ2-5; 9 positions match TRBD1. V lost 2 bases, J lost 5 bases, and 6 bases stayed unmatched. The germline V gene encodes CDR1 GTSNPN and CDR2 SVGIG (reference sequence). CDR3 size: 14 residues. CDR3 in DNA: TGTGCCTGGAGTTACGGGACAGGGCCCGAGACCCAGTACTTC. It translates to CAWSYGTGPETQYF.

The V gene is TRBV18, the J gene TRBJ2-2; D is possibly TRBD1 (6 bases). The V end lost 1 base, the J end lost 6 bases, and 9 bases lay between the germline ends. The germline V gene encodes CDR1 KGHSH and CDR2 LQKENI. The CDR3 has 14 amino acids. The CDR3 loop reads CASSPLTGSGELFF. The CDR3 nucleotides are TGTGCCAGCTCACCACTCACAGGGTCCGGGGAGCTGTTTTTT. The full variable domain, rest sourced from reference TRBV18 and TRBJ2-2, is NAGVMQNPRHLVRRRGQEARLRCSPMKGHSHVYWYRQLPEEGLKFMVYLQKENIIDESGMPKERFSAEFPKEGPSILRIQQVVRGDSAAYFCASSPLTGSGELFFGEGSRLTVL.

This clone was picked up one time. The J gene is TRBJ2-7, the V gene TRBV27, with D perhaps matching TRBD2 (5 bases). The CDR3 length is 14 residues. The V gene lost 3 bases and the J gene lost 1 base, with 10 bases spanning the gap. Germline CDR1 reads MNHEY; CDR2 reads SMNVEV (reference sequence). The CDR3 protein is CASSFPGKSYEQYF. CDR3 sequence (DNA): TGTGCCAGCAGTTTCCCGGGGAAGTCCTACGAGCAGTACTTC.

The CDR3 spells CSVDLKETQYF. Here the CDR3 DNA reads TGCAGCGTTGACTTAAAAGAGACCCAGTACTTC. The rearrangement links TRBV29-1 to TRBJ2-5, with unresolved D. The germline V gene encodes CDR1 SQVTM and CDR2 ANQGSEA. The CDR3 has 11 amino acids. With 3 bases removed from V and 3 bases from J, the gap between germline ends came to 5 bases.

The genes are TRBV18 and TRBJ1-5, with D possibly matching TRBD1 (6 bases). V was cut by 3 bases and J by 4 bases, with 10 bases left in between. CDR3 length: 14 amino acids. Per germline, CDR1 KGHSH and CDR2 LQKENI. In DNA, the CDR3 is TGTGCCAGCTCACCGCTGGGGGCTAATCAGCCCCAGCATTTT. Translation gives CASSPLGANQPQHF.

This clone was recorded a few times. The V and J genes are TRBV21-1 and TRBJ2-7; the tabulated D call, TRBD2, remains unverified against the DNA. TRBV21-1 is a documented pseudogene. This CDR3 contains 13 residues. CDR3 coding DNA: TGTGCCAGCAGCCCCCGCGAGGTCAACGAGCAGTACTTC. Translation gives CASSPREVNEQYF.

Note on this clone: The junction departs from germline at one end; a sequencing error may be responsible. The chain's CDR3 is CASRLGTGAQGNTIYF. The CDR3, as DNA: TGCGCCAGCAGATTGGGGACAGGGGCCCAGGGAAACACCATATATTTT. The chain couples TRBV5-1 to TRBJ1-3; 10 nucleotides agree with TRBD1. Germline V gene sequence: CDR1 SGHRS, CDR2 YFSETQ. There are 16 residues in the CDR3.

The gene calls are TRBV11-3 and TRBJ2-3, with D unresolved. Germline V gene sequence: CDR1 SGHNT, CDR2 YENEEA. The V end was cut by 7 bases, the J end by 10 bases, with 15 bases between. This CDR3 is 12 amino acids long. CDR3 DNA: TGTGCCAGCACAGCCGACTCCCGTCCGCAGTATTTT. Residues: CASTADSRPQYF.

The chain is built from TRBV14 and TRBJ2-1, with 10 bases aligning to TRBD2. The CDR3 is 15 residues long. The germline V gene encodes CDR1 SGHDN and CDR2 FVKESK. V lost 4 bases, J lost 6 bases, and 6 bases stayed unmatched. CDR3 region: CASSPSGGAGNEQFF. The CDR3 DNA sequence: TGTGCCAGCAGCCCGAGCGGGGGGGCCGGCAATGAGCAGTTCTTC.

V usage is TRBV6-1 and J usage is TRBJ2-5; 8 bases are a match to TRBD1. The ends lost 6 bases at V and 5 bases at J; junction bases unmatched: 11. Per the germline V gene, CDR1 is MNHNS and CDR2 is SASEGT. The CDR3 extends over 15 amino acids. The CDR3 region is CASSARIYRGETQYF. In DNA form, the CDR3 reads TGTGCCAGCAGCGCCCGGATTTACAGGGGGGAGACCCAGTACTTC.

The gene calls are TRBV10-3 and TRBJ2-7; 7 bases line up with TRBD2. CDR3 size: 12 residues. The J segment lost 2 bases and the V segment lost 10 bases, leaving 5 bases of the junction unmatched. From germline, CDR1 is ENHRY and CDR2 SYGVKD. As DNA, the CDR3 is TGTGCCAACGGGGGGTCAGCCTACGAGCAGTACTTC. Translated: CANGGSAYEQYF.

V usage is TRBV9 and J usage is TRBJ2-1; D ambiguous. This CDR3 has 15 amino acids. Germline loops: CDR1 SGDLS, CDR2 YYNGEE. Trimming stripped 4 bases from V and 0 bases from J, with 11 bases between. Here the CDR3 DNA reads TGTGCCAGCAGCATTAGCTTGGACTCCTACAATGAGCAGTTCTTC. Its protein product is CASSISLDSYNEQFF.

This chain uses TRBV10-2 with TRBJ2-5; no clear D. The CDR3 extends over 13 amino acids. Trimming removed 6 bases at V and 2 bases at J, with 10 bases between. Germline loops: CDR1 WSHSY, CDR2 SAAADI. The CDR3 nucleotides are TGCGCCAGCAGATGGTACTCGCAAGAGACCCAGTACTTC. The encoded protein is CASRWYSQETQYF.

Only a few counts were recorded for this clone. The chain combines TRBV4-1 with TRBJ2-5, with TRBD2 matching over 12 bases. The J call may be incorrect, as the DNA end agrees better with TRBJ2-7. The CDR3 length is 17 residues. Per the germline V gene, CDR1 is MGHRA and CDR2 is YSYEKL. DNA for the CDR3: TGCGCCAGCAGCGAAGGACTAGCGGGACTCAGCTCCTACGAGCAGTACTTC. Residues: CASSEGLAGLSSYEQYF.

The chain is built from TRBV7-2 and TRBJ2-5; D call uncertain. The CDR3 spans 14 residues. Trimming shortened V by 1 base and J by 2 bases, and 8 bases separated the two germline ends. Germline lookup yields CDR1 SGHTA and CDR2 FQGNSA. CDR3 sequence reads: CASSLVLSQETQYF. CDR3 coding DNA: TGTGCCAGCAGCTTAGTGCTCAGTCAAGAGACCCAGTACTTC.

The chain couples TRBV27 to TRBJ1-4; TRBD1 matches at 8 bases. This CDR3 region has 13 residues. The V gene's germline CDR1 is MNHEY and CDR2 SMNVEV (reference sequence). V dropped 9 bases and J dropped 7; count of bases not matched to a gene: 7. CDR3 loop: CASGQGWGEKLFF. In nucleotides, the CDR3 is TGTGCCAGTGGACAGGGATGGGGTGAAAAACTGTTTTTT. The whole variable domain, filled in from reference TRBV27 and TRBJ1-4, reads EAQVTQNPRYLITVTGKKLTVTCSQNMNHEYMSWYRQDPGLGLRQIYYSMNVEVTDKGDVPEGYKVSRKEKRNFPLILESPSPNQTSLYFCASGQGWGEKLFFGSGTQLSVL.

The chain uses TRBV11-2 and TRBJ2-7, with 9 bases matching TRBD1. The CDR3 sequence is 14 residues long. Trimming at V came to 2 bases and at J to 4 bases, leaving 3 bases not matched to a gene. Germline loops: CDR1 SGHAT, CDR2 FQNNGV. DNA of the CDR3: TGTGCCAGCAGCTTACTGGGGACAGGGTACGAGCAGTACTTC. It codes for CASSLLGTGYEQYF.